This T cell receptor (beta chain) was sequenced for a study of cytomegalovirus exposure and HLA in healthy donors. Findings of the study overall: There were some V segments, including TRBV6-2 and TRBV6-3, excluded as indistinguishable. Further analysis, carried out later, found HLA-associated TCR beta chains more clonally expanded than equally common other chains.

Turning to this clone: The antigen remains unidentified.

Donors were nominally healthy when sampled, though unrecorded immune exposures were likely. PCR used 60 Vbeta primers and 13 Jbeta primers. The data were produced by immunoSEQ multiplex PCR, yet TCRdb's version contains in-frame clones alone and is incomplete. Of 95,000 to 100,000 clones listed, roughly 76% are singletons. The CDR3 consists of 20 residues. Germline assignment: CDR1 SGHKS and CDR2 YYEKEE (reference sequence). V lost 0 bases and J 3 bases, leaving 28 bases between the germline ends. The genes are TRBV5-5 and TRBJ2-7; D not resolved. The TCR sequence derives from a man between 35 and 55 years old in good health and CMV-seronegative. Sample: PBMCs. Here the CDR3 DNA reads TGTGCCAGCAGCTTGGGGCAATATACAAAGTCCGCCTTCCTTTACTACGAGCAGTACTTC. Translation: CASSLGQYTKSAFLYYEQYF. The full variable domain, in which reference TRBV5-5 and TRBJ2-7 provide the parts outside the CDR3, is DAGVTQSPTHLIKTRGQQVTLRCSPISGHKSVSWYQQVLGQGPQFIFQYYEKEERGRGNFPDRFSARQFPNYSSELNVNALLLGDSALYLCASSLGQYTKSAFLYYEQYFGPGTRLTVT.